The entry below gives a single TCR beta chain sequence along with its context. Its antigen is as yet unknown. The entry originates in a study of vaccination effects on CD4 cells after COVID-19. Study at large: Both of the two convalescent patients gave a sample, one 16 days and one a week before vaccination. Regarding the study as a whole: Late post-vaccination, clones induced by infection and those induced by vaccine underwent marked clonal contraction.

The protocol was immunoSEQ multiplex PCR, while the TCRdb copy is restricted to in-frame clones and leaves out a portion. In the table there are tens of thousands of clones, approximately 72% of which are singletons. Germline V gives CDR1 LNHDA, CDR2 SQIVND (reference sequence). Trimming cost V 5 bases and J 4 bases, with 12 bases left between them. The CDR3 is 13 residues long. With 9 to 11 days of culture completed, CD4+ T cells were isolated. A PCR test confirmed that the person had SARS-CoV-2 infection between March and December 2020. The chain joins TRBV19 to TRBJ2-7, with D possibly being TRBD1 (5 bases). The sequence was obtained from a human donor who had a prior SARS-CoV-2 infection. The sample was CD4+ T cells from PBMCs cultured without peptide, taken before COVID-19 vaccination. The CDR3 reads CASSLRQQYEQYF. The CDR3 nucleotides are TGTGCCAGTAGTCTAAGACAGCAATACGAGCAGTACTTC.